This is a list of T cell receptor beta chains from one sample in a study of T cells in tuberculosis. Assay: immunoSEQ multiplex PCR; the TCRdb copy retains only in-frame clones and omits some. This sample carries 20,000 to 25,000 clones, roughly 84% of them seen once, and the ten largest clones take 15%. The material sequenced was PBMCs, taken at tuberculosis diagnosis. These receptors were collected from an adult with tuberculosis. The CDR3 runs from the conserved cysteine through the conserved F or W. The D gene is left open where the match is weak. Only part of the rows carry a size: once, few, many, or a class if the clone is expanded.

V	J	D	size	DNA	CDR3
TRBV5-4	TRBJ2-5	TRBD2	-	TGTGCCAGCAGCCGGGGACTAGCGGGAGGGCCGGAGACCCAGTACTTC	CASSRGLAGGPETQYF
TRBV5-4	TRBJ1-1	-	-	TGTGCCAGCAGCTTGGCCAAGGCAGGGAACACTGAAGCTTTCTTT	CASSLAKAGNTEAFF
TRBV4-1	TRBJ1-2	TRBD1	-	TGCGCCAGCAGCCAAGGGACAGGGCTAGGCTATGGCTACACCTTC	CASSQGTGLGYGYTF
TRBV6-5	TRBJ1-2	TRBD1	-	TGTGCCAGCAGTTACACAGGGGAATATGGCTACACCTTC	CASSYTGEYGYTF
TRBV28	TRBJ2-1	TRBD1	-	TGTGCCAGCAGTTTTTACAGGGGCGCCCTCAATGAGCAGTTCTTC	CASSFYRGALNEQFF
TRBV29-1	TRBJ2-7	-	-	TGCAGCGTTCAACCCGCCGACAGTTACTACGAGCAGTACTTC	CSVQPADSYYEQYF
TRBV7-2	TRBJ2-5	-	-	TGTGCCAGCAGCTTTGGGGGCCCGCAAGAGACCCAGTACTTC	CASSFGGPQETQYF
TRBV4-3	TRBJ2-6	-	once	TGCGCCAGCAGCCAAGATCTGACCGGGAAGTTCTCTGGGGCCAACGTCCTGACTTTC	CASSQDLTGKFSGANVLTF
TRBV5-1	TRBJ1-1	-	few	TGCGCCAGCACCAAGGAGACAGGCCGGACTGAAGCTTTCTTT	CASTKETGRTEAFF
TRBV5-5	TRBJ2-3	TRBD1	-	TGTGCCAGCAGCCCCCCAGGGGGAAGTACGCAGTATTTT	CASSPPGGSTQYF
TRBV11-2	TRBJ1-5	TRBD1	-	TGTGCCAGCAGCTCGGACAGGGTTAGTCAGCCCCAGCATTTT	CASSSDRVSQPQHF
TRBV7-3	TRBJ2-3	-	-	TGTGCCAGCCGGGACTCTAGCACAGATACGCAGTATTTT	CASRDSSTDTQYF
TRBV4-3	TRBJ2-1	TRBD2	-	TGCGCCAGCAGCCAAGAATCGGGGGGGGCTTCCTACAATGAGCAGTTCTTC	CASSQESGGASYNEQFF
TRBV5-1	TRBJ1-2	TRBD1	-	TGCGCCAGCAGCGAAAATGCCGGGACAGGCGGTATGTATGGCTACACCTTC	CASSENAGTGGMYGYTF
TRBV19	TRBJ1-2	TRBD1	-	TGTGCCAGTAGTCAAACAGGGGAAGGCTACACCTTC	CASSQTGEGYTF
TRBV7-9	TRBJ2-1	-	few	TGTGCCAGCAGCTTCCGAGCGGGTGATTACAATGAGCAGTTCTTC	CASSFRAGDYNEQFF
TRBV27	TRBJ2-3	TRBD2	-	TGTGCCAGCGGCCCCGGACTAGTCACAGATACGCAGTATTTT	CASGPGLVTDTQYF
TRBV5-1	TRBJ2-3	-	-	TGCGCCAGCACCCAATTCGACAGGCCAGATACGCAGTATTTT	CASTQFDRPDTQYF
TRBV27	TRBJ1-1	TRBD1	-	TGTGCCAGCGGGAGAAGGGGGCTAGGTGAAGCTTTCTTT	CASGRRGLGEAFF
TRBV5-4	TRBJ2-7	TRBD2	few	TGTGCCAGCAGCTTGGGGGCTAGCGGGGGTGAATACGAGCAGTACTTC	CASSLGASGGEYEQYF
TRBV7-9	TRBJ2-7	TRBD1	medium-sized	TGTGCCAGCAGCCCCCCGACAGGGGGCTACGAGCAGTACTTC	CASSPPTGGYEQYF
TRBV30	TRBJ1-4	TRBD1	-	TGTGCCTGGAGTGTACCTGCGACAGGGGACTGGTTGGGTGAAAAACTGTTTTTT	CAWSVPATGDWLGEKLFF
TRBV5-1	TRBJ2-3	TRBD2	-	TGCGCCAGCAGCTCAATACTAGCGCCCTCCGCAGATACGCAGTATTTT	CASSSILAPSADTQYF
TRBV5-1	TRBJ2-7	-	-	TGCGCCAGCAGCTTGGATCCGGGGATCGTTGTCGAGCAGTACTTC	CASSLDPGIVVEQYF
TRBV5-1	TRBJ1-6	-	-	TGCGCCAGCAGCTTATCCCAGGGATTAATTTCACCCCTCCACTTT	CASSLSQGLISPLHF
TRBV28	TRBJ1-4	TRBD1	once	TGTGCCAGCAAAACAGGGGCAACTAATGAAAAACTGTTTTTT	CASKTGATNEKLFF
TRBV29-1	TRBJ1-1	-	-	TGCAGCGTTGCTGCAGGGTTCTCCACTGAAGCTTTCTTT	CSVAAGFSTEAFF
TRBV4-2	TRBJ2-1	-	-	TGTGCCAGCAGCCAAGAGTTCCGGGATGAGCAGTTCTTC	CASSQEFRDEQFF
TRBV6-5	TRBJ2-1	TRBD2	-	TGTGCCAGCAGTAGGGCGGGGGGATACTACAATGAGCAGTTCTTC	CASSRAGGYYNEQFF